The 21 T cell receptor beta chains below were found in one sample sequenced in a study of blood T cell repertoires in COVID-19 (dated by TCRdb to 2020 to 2021). Library prep was done by the immunoSEQ multiplex PCR assay. The source is immuneACCESS, and TCRdb retained only in-frame sequences with V and J called. Part of the clones is not carried over; for the studies checked, unresolved V genes explain less than half of this, and the remainder is unexplained. For this sample there are about 83,000 clones; more than 75% appear just once. The ten largest clones capture approximately 8% of the sample. The material sequenced was peripheral blood. These receptors originate from a man aged 50 to 60 with active COVID-19.

V usage is TRBV5-6 and J usage is TRBJ2-1, with 12 bases lining up with TRBD2. The V gene's germline CDR1 is SGHDT and CDR2 YYEEEE. The CDR3 totals 14 residues. Losses at the gene ends were 4 bases for V and 14 bases for J; bases not matched to a gene: 10. The CDR3 protein is CASSTLTSGGREFF. The CDR3 DNA is TGTGCCAGCAGCACCCTCACTAGCGGGGGGCGGGAGTTCTTC.

V and J are TRBV7-3 and TRBJ2-2; D may be TRBD1 (5 bases). Trimming took off 4 bases at V and 3 bases at J, with 9 bases between the two ends. Germline CDR1 SGHTA, CDR2 FQGTGA. This CDR3 has 14 amino acids. The CDR3 region is CASSSGQHTGELFF. The CDR3 bases are TGTGCCAGCAGCTCCGGACAACACACCGGGGAGCTGTTTTTT.

The genes are TRBV7-2 and TRBJ1-2, with a possible D match to TRBD1 (6 bases). The CDR3 contains 16 residues. Germline V gene sequence: CDR1 SGHTA, CDR2 FQGNSA. V was cut by 2 bases and J by 1 base, with 14 bases left in between. The CDR3: CASSLLGQLINYGYTF. CDR3 in DNA: TGTGCCAGCAGCTTATTAGGACAGTTGATTAACTATGGCTACACCTTC.

This clone has ten or more counts. The chain employs TRBV7-8 and TRBJ1-6; the D gene is possibly TRBD1 (5 bases). The CDR3 runs to 17 residues. With 6 bases removed from V and 10 bases from J, the gap between germline ends came to 25 bases. Germline V gene lookup returns CDR1 SGHVS and CDR2 FQNEAQ. Written as DNA, the CDR3 is TGTGCCAGCAGTAGAGGGATTGGAATCGGGGGATCCTCACCCCTCCACTTT. It specifies CASSRGIGIGGSSPLHF.

This clone was detected only once. J is TRBJ1-2 and V is TRBV2; 7 bases are shared with TRBD1. CDR1 SNHLY and CDR2 FYNNEI come from the germline V gene. The CDR3 is made up of 17 amino acids. The ends lost 8 bases at V and 4 bases at J; junction bases unmatched: 19. The CDR3: CASGRQGGMVFAYGYTF. The CDR3 DNA is TGTGCCAGCGGAAGACAGGGCGGGATGGTTTTTGCCTATGGCTACACCTTC.

The rearrangement joins TRBV28 to TRBJ2-7; D possibly corresponds to TRBD2 (5 bases). The CDR3 is made up of 12 amino acids. Germline lookup yields CDR1 MDHEN and CDR2 SYDVKM. The V gene lost 10 bases and the J gene lost 2 bases, with 12 bases spanning the gap. The CDR3 loop reads CATTLGTYEQYF. CDR3 bases: TGTGCCACGACCCTCGGGACCTACGAGCAGTACTTC.

The V call is TRBV5-1, the J call TRBJ1-1; 10 nucleotides align to TRBD1. Germline V gives CDR1 SGHRS, CDR2 YFSETQ. There are 19 residues in the CDR3. The V gene end was trimmed by 0 bases and the J gene end by 0 bases; junction bases not matched to a gene: 11. The CDR3 region is CASSLAGGTGASMNTEAFF. The DNA of the CDR3 is TGCGCCAGCAGCTTGGCCGGCGGGACAGGGGCCTCGATGAACACTGAAGCTTTCTTT.

The CDR3 coding sequence is TGTGCCAGCAGCCGCGGGGTGGGGACAGGGGACTACGAGCAGTACTTC. It is translated as CASSRGVGTGDYEQYF. The chain employs TRBV7-9 and TRBJ2-7; 10 nucleotides match TRBD1. CDR3 length: 16 amino acids. V was clipped by 5 bases and J by 3 bases; unmatched bases: 10. The germline V gene encodes CDR1 SEHNR and CDR2 FQNEAQ (reference sequence).

V usage is TRBV29-1 and J usage is TRBJ2-3; D not certain. This CDR3 comprises 12 residues. Germline CDR1 is SQVTM and CDR2 is ANQGSEA. Between the trimmed V and J ends, which lost 6 bases and 0 bases, there was a span of 7 bases. For the CDR3, the DNA is TGCAGCGTCCGTCGTAGCACAGATACGCAGTATTTT. It codes for CSVRRSTDTQYF.

This clone was counted once. The chain couples TRBV5-4 to TRBJ1-6; TRBD1 might be the D (5 bases). The CDR3 is 15 residues long. V shed 3 bases and J shed 5 bases, with 12 bases lying between them. Germline CDR1 SGHNT, CDR2 YYREEE (reference sequence). The chain's CDR3 is CASSWRGLNNSPLHF. The CDR3, as DNA: TGTGCCAGCAGCTGGAGGGGACTGAATAATTCACCCCTCCACTTT.

The chain couples TRBV6-5 to TRBJ2-1; D is unresolved. The CDR3 extends over 11 amino acids. The germline V and J ends were trimmed by 5 bases and 8 bases, with 7 bases remaining between them. Looked up from germline, CDR1 is MNHEY and CDR2 is SVGAGI. CDR3 protein: CASSRSDEQFF. DNA of the CDR3: TGTGCCAGCAGTCGCAGCGATGAGCAGTTCTTC.

This clone was observed once. The chain carries TRBV19 and TRBJ1-4; TRBD1 aligns across 9 bases. This CDR3 has 15 residues. CDR1 and CDR2 (germline): LNHDA, SQIVND (reference sequence). With V trimmed by 6 bases and J by 5 bases, 7 bases remained unmatched. CDR3 amino acids: CASSKIQGANEKLFF. CDR3 DNA sequence: TGTGCCAGTAGCAAAATACAGGGGGCAAATGAAAAACTGTTTTTT.

This clone was seen a single time. The V call is TRBV7-2, the J call TRBJ1-4, with 8 bases matching TRBD1. The length of the CDR3 is 14 residues. The germline V gene has CDR1 SGHTA and CDR2 FQGNSA. The junction had 2 bases not matched to a gene; V was cut back by 1 base and J by 7 bases. CDR3 sequence (DNA): TGTGCCAGCAGCTTAGGGCAGGGGGCTGAAAAACTGTTTTTT. This codes for CASSLGQGAEKLFF.

This chain connects TRBV2 to TRBJ2-3; 9 bases align to TRBD2. Germline V CDR1 and CDR2: SNHLY, FYNNEI. This CDR3 spans 15 amino acids. Germline trimming cut 7 bases from V and 2 bases from J; bases unmatched to any gene: 7. The CDR3 region is CASTKTSGDTDTQYF. The CDR3 DNA is TGTGCCAGCACGAAGACTAGCGGAGACACAGATACGCAGTATTTT.

The chain carries TRBV19 and TRBJ2-4; 12 bases line up with TRBD2. The CDR3 loop spans 15 amino acids. Germline V lookup: CDR1 LNHDA, CDR2 SQIVND (reference sequence). V gave up 3 bases and J gave up 8 bases; unmatched junction bases: 5. The CDR3 loop reads CASSMTSGSMDIQYF. CDR3 coding DNA: TGTGCCAGTAGTATGACTAGCGGGAGTATGGACATTCAGTACTTC.

This clone was counted once. The CDR3 nucleotides read TGCGCCACCTCAACCGGGGGGAGGACAGATACGCAGTATTTT. Protein sequence: CATSTGGRTDTQYF. The gene calls are TRBV5-1 and TRBJ2-3, with 7 nucleotides matching TRBD2. Germline V lookup: CDR1 SGHRS, CDR2 YFSETQ. V gave up 9 bases and J gave up 3 bases; unmatched junction bases: 10. CDR3 size: 14 residues.

The CDR3 reads CASSLEQGSTLDGYTF. Here the CDR3 DNA reads TGTGCCAGCAGCTTAGAGCAGGGCTCTACGTTGGATGGCTACACCTTC. The chain uses TRBV7-8 and TRBJ1-2; D is possibly TRBD1 (5 bases). V dropped 1 base and J dropped 6 bases, with 18 bases sitting between them. Germline V gives CDR1 SGHVS, CDR2 FQNEAQ. The CDR3 loop spans 16 amino acids.

The chain employs TRBV6-6 and TRBJ2-1; TRBD2 aligns across 13 bases. The trim removed 4 bases at V and 7 bases at J, leaving 4 bases unmatched. The germline V gene has CDR1 MNHNY and CDR2 SVGAGI (reference sequence). This CDR3 is built from 15 residues. For the CDR3, the DNA is TGTGCCAGCAGTTCCGGGACTAGCGGGAAGAATGAGCAGTTCTTC. Its protein product is CASSSGTSGKNEQFF.

V is TRBV12-3 or TRBV12-4 and J is TRBJ1-2; 9 nucleotides line up with TRBD1. The CDR3 has 10 residues. Germline trimming cut 8 bases from V and 10 bases from J; bases unmatched to any gene: 2. CDR3: CASGTGFYTF. DNA for the CDR3: TGTGCCAGCGGGACAGGGTTCTACACCTTC.

This rearrangement joins TRBV7-2 to TRBJ1-2; 7 bases fit TRBD1. The germline V gene encodes CDR1 SGHTA and CDR2 FQGNSA. The CDR3 runs 15 residues. Trimming at V came to 5 bases and at J to 7 bases, leaving 13 bases not matched to a gene. The CDR3 nucleotides read TGTGCCAGCAGCCCAAGAGGGCAGGGGGGTCCTGGCTACACCTTC. Protein sequence: CASSPRGQGGPGYTF.

This clone was observed once. CDR3 residues: CASSWAGTSVDSSYEQYF. CDR3 nucleotides: TGTGCCAGCAGCTGGGCCGGGACTAGCGTCGATAGCTCCTACGAGCAGTACTTC. The chain has TRBV5-4 and TRBJ2-7, with TRBD2 matching 10 bases. In germline, CDR1 is SGHNT, CDR2 YYREEE (reference sequence). With 3 bases clipped from V and 0 bases from J, the junction kept 12 bases outside the gene matches. The CDR3 has 18 residues.